The clone carrying this T cell receptor beta chain was observed a few times. The antigen is unknown. The junction differs from germline at one of its ends, possibly a read error. The data belong to a study of molecular identifiers for immune sequencing clone quantification. Findings and caveats of the study: Spiked-in Jurkat TCR RNA corresponding to one cell was reported as detectable against 1 million or so naive cells. Clone sizes could be underestimated for highly expanded clones when identical TCR molecules share a barcode.

Library preparation followed earlier protocols using designated TCR primers. MiXCR was run by TCRdb on the PCR reads, yielding one entry per CDR3 protein. The repertoire holds about 510,000 distinct CDR3 sequences, 20% to 25% seen once, with about 0.8% in the top ten. The CDR3 has 13 amino acids. Germline CDR1 is SNHLY and CDR2 is FYNNEI. As CD8+CD4-CCR7+CD45RA+ cells, naive CD8 T cells were sorted. The chain has TRBV2 and TRBJ2-3; TRBD2 is a possible D gene (6 bases). The clonotype comes from a human donor in good health. Some libraries in this study had Jurkat cell RNA spiked in. The sequenced sample was naive CD8+ T cells from blood, with Jurkat cell RNA spiked in. Noted subset: FACS-sorted CD8+CD4-CCR7+CD45RA+ naive T cells. Written as DNA, the CDR3 is TGTGCCAGCAGGGAAGGGAGGACAGATACGCAGTATTTT. Protein product: CASREGRTDTQYF.